This TCR beta chain is from a study of radiation and T cells in renal cell carcinoma. The length of the CDR3 is 13 residues. Per the germline V gene, CDR1 is LNHDA and CDR2 is SQIVND (reference sequence). Trimming took 5 bases from V and 6 from J, leaving 11 bases between them. Time point described: baseline pretreatment blood. The treatment here: 15 Gy SBRT to primary tumor, nephrectomy 4 weeks later. The protocol was immunoSEQ multiplex PCR, while the TCRdb copy is restricted to in-frame clones and leaves out a portion. The sample includes roughly 120,000 clones, approximately 78% of them seen just once.

The rearrangement uses TRBV19 and TRBJ1-5; no clear D gene. This specimen consisted of blood, obtained from a patient whose treatment included radiotherapy and nephrectomy. This receptor was obtained from a woman aged 55-70 years with renal cell carcinoma. CDR3 in DNA: TGTGCCAGTAGTTCTCTCGAGCCTCAGCCCCAGCATTTT. It codes for CASSSLEPQPQHF.